This T cell receptor beta chain came from a study of tumor and adjacent non-tumor tissue in lung cancer. Background on the study: Stage I to III disease affected 10 men and 5 women aged about 31 to 85.

No cell sorting was done before RNA was extracted from the tissue. More than 3 cm separated this lung sample from the edge of the tumor. About this clonotype itself: This may be a read error: a much more frequent sequence differs by one nucleotide.

The library came from three nested PCR rounds adapted from ARM-PCR protocols. TCRdb re-called the multiplex PCR reads through MiXCR, storing one row per CDR3 protein. Of 75,000 to 80,000 distinct CDR3 sequences in the sample, 76% were seen once. The sample was distant non-tumor lung tissue. The TCR comes from a man aged 70-80 years with non-small cell lung cancer.

The CDR3 sequence: CVSDTAGGVTEAFF. The CDR3 DNA reads TGTGTCAGCGACACCGCAGGGGGAGTCACTGAAGCTTTCTTT. The rearrangement links TRBV6-1 to TRBJ1-1, with 7 bases identical to TRBD1. This CDR3 has 14 residues. Per the germline V gene, CDR1 is MNHNS and CDR2 is SASEGT.